This T cell receptor (beta chain) comes out of a study of shared clonotypes between healthy human individuals. Whole-study results and caveats: The genetic and exposure-history diversity represented was limited by few donors.

It was CD45RO-negative cells, positively selected for CCR7, that made up naive CD8 cells, with terminally differentiated effector memory CD45RA+ cells excluded. The study drew all its donors from Caucasian adults living in Nashville, Tennessee. This table comes from immunoSEQ multiplex PCR, and its TCRdb copy is limited to in-frame clones, with some not included. This sample has more than 2 million clones; roughly 94% occur once, and the top ten carry 0.85% to 1.2%. Regarding this clone: The antigen is undetermined.

This clonotype was obtained from a young man in good health. The sequenced sample consisted of naive CD8+ T cells sorted from blood.

The CDR3 loop is CASSLGSGLIQETQYF. The CDR3 DNA follows: TGCGCCAGCAGCTTGGGATCGGGGCTAATCCAAGAGACCCAGTACTTC. This rearrangement joins TRBV5-1 to TRBJ2-5; D could derive from TRBD1 or TRBD2 (5 bases each). Trimming left V 0 bases short and J 1 base short, with 13 bases between. CDR1 is SGHRS and CDR2 is YFSETQ in the germline V gene. CDR3 length: 16 amino acids. Full variable domain (rest looked up from reference TRBV5-1 and TRBJ2-5): KAGVTQTPRYLIKTRGQQVTLSCSPISGHRSVSWYQQTPGQGLQFLFEYFSETQRNKGNFPGRFSGRQFSNSRSEMNVSTLELGDSALYLCASSLGSGLIQETQYFGPGTRLLVL.